This TCR beta chain was sequenced during a study of cytomegalovirus exposure and HLA in healthy donors (dated by TCRdb to about 2017). As for the study more broadly: According to an earlier analysis of 550 to 750 of the donors, some 180 million T cells yielded approximately 120 million unique TCR beta sequences and 276 Gb of sequence data. An early release that covered about 600 HLA-typed donors contained around 300 gigabases of sequencing data and 85 million to 100 million unique TCR sequences. Among the roughly 400 genotyped donors, around 81% belonged to the genetic ancestry cluster associated with self-reported Caucasian donors. The study aimed to test whether cataloging public T cell receptors could reveal signatures of past pathogen exposure. The study used immunosequencing to profile the T cell repertoires of hundreds of subjects and linked those repertoires to cytomegalovirus serostatus. In addition to the first cohort of 666 subjects, a separate validation cohort of over 90 different subjects was used. The study combined high-throughput TCR immunosequencing, statistical association of individual TCRs with disease status, and machine learning to predict cytomegalovirus infection status. A later analysis re-analyzed previously published TCR beta repertoires from hundreds of donors and added high-resolution HLA genotyping to study TCR occurrence patterns. Rather than drawing on any new phenotypic data, the later analysis identified candidate immune exposures from TCR beta sequences and the way those sequences occurred across donors. To decide whether each TCR beta V gene segment behaved as functional or pseudogenic, an earlier analysis of approximately 600 of the donors relied on high-throughput TCR beta sequencing. Alongside the repertoire data, information on donor age, sex, ethnicity and CMV serostatus was compiled. Genome-wide SNP genotypes for about 65% of the 666 donors were used in a later genetic analysis, which treated that subset as a discovery cohort. All discovery cohort repertoires had been generated using a single sequencing platform. HLA typing covered class I and class II loci at four-digit resolution. The number of typed donors differed by locus: 629-630 for A, B, C, DRB1 and DQB1; 500 to 550 for DQA1; 606 for DPA1; and about 470 for DPB1. Five DR-DQ haplotypes were handled as single units for association and clustering because linkage in the cohort was strong. On average, 235,054 unique TCR beta nucleotide sequences were sequenced per donor among roughly 430 genotyped donors of the cohort, with around 19% of those sequences being non-productive.

Comment on this clone: There is no known antigen for this receptor. No clone much larger than this one lies a single base away; base qualities are absent.

V loses 0 bases, J loses 0 bases, and the germline ends lie 6 bases apart. From the germline V gene, CDR1 is SGHRS and CDR2 is YFSETQ. Its CDR3 holds 15 amino acids, cysteine through phenylalanine. Just the 45-base CDR3 DNA is kept, in frame starting at base 1. Library preparation used the immunoSEQ multiplex PCR assay. A mixture of 60 forward primers for TCR Vbeta segments and 13 reverse primers for TCR Jbeta segments was used in the multiplex PCR. Amplification of the CDR3 region of rearranged TCR beta genes was performed with a multiplex PCR assay on genomic DNA. On the Illumina HiSeq System, the amplified TCR beta libraries were sequenced as 87-base-pair reads. In the paper's pipeline: A later analysis counted about 76 million unique TCR beta chains across the 500 to 850 repertoires, and about 10 million of these chains were shared by at least two donors. A nearest-neighbor algorithm error-corrected the raw reads and collapsed the reads into unique sequences, merging closely related sequences to remove PCR and sequencing errors. Alignment of CDR3 sequences to IMGT reference sequences was used to assign V, D and J gene segments. For a sequence to be retained, at least a six-nucleotide match to both a V gene segment and a J gene segment was required. Rearrangements were called productive when the CDR3 lacked stop codons and stayed in frame with V and J; all others were non-productive. Following IMGT convention, CDR3 was defined as the stretch from the second conserved V-encoded cysteine to the conserved J-encoded phenylalanine. The earlier analysis of 450 to 750 of the donors excluded any sequence lacking an unambiguous match to a single V gene segment. In an earlier analysis of approximately 590 of the donors, a V segment was called functional when productive rearrangements were above 56.7%, and segregating when the standard deviation between donors exceeded 5%. A statistical classification framework was built to diagnose cytomegalovirus status from the catalog of TCR beta chain sequences. In a later analysis, TCR nucleotide sequences were compared against IMGT/GENE-DB human TR gene sequences so that V and J genes could be assigned. Using the TCRdist pipeline, a later analysis assigned CDR3 sequences along with most-parsimonious VDJ recombination scenarios. In a later analysis, each TCR beta chain was defined by its CDR3 amino acid sequence together with its V-gene family, and reads lacking a unique V-gene family were excluded. As a way to deal with suspected cross-contamination and a sequencing artifact, a later analysis dropped nearly 600 nucleotide sequences that were highly shared and had low generation probability. A later analysis calculated a clonal expansion index for each public chain from normalized within-repertoire ranks of inferred template counts. In a later analysis, generation probabilities were computed using a VDJ recombination model fitted to out-of-frame rearrangements, and the results were checked against IGoR. Hypergeometric tests were used in a later analysis to score TCR-TCR, TCR-HLA and TCR-CMV co-occurrence, with a repertoire-size bias correction applied to the TCR pairs. To estimate false discovery rates, a later analysis permuted the HLA or CMV assignments 20 times. In a later analysis, co-occurring TCRs were grouped using DBSCAN, with TCRdist sequence similarity added in when clustering inside HLA-allele-positive subsets. Repertoires with fewer than 30,000 or more than 120,000 public chains were left out of co-occurrence clustering, as were about five repertoires with anomalous nucleotide sharing. This is the immuneACCESS table as TCRdb keeps it, with only in-frame sequences that have V and J called. A part of the clones is gone; compared with another copy, unresolved V genes explain less than half, and the rest is unexplained. From that table come the V and J calls and clone size; the DNA was used to work out D and trimming. The sample records some 130,000 clones, about 81% of which are singletons. The ten top clones hold 6.5% to 9% of the sample.

In total, roughly 670 healthy bone marrow donors made up the cohort. At the time of sampling, all cohort members were nominally healthy, though unrecorded immune exposures were likely present. The donor tested CMV seronegative and was one of the 352 seronegative cohort members. Each donor provided a peripheral blood sample, and peripheral blood mononuclear cells were used for TCR beta sequencing. Genomic DNA extraction from the blood cell samples was performed with the Qiagen DNeasy Blood Extraction Kit. The paper as a whole reports these results and caveats: The earlier analysis of almost 600 of the donors excluded approximately 17 rarely observed V segments, including chromosome 9 orphons, because counts were too low. Compared with the approximately 700-donor mean, donors in an Asian-associated ancestry cluster had fewer N-insertions in productive TCRs, according to a later genetic analysis. A later genetic analysis associated a missense DCLRE1C variant with V-gene and J-gene trimming of TCR beta chains, and an independent cohort replicated the association. The sequencing pipeline was judged likely to have produced a cluster of highly shared sequence variants as a technical artifact. While some public TCRs were present in many individuals, most TCR sequences turned up only very rarely across donors. In a later analysis, 15,000 to 20,000 TCR beta sequences were associated with specific HLA alleles at a false discovery rate of 0.05. This cohort had only TCR beta chains sequenced, and the lack of alpha or paired-chain data limited which features could be detected. Immune exposure information for the cohort was limited to CMV serostatus. Sequencing depth was assumed to be roughly uniform across donors in the presence/absence analyses, though that assumption may not hold. Strong co-occurrence of HLA alleles, especially DR and DQ, made assigning TCR associations to individual alleles difficult. The classifier was reported to diagnose cytomegalovirus status with high specificity and sensitivity in both the original and validation cohorts. Linkage disequilibrium might explain the correlated functional status among segregating V segments, but an unknown experimental factor could not be excluded. According to a later analysis, parvovirus B19, influenza, CMV and Epstein-Barr virus appeared linked to several top co-occurrence clusters. Most CMV-associated TCR beta chains appeared to be HLA-restricted in a later analysis, and the HLA associations seemed to be driven largely by CMV exposure. A later analysis found that HLA-associated TCR beta chains were more clonally expanded and had lower generation probabilities than equally common non-associated chains. Because HLA typing was unavailable for some donors at each locus, only the typed subset was used in association tests. Some IMGT-functional V segments, including TRBV6-2 and TRBV6-3, could not be told apart with the 87-base-pair reads, so those segments were excluded. A further reported finding was that TCR beta sequences accurately predicted the HLA-A and HLA-B alleles for most subjects in the first cohort. In vitro tests confirmed that a few of the cytomegalovirus-associated TCR beta chains recognize cytomegalovirus antigens. It was suggested by the authors that the approach could potentially be generalized to other disease states and immunological phenotypes. In an earlier analysis of over 550 of the donors, most TCR beta V segments were observed in productive rearrangements about 87% or about 30% of the time, broadly matching IMGT annotations. A total of 150 to 200 TCR beta chains were listed by the study as associated with cytomegalovirus. In a later analysis, the rate of TCR association differed among HLA loci, with DRB1 alleles having the most associated TCRs and HLA-C alleles having the fewest.

The rearrangement joined TRBV5-1 to TRBJ2-2, with no confidently assigned D gene. This TCR derives from a man younger than 40 in good health and CMV-seronegative. Input material: PBMCs. Here the CDR3 is given as CASSLGVTNTGELFF. The DNA sequence is TGCGCCAGCAGCTTGGGCGTTACGAACACCGGGGAGCTGTTTTTT.